This T cell receptor (beta chain) was sequenced in a study of blood T cell repertoires in COVID-19. Study as a whole: Italy, Spain and the United States were the sources of the convalescent and acute COVID-19 samples.

The study assigned cohorts using participant-reported clinical history. The CDR3 runs 20 residues. CDR1 MNHEY and CDR2 SMNVEV come from the germline V gene (reference sequence). Trimming cost V 0 bases and J 5 bases; bases outside gene matches: 12. Per the original methods: Estimation of nucleated cell counts relied on the amplification of reference gene primers. Profiling relied on immunoSEQ multiplex PCR, and the TCRdb table lists in-frame clones only, not all of them. The V and J calls and clone size come from that table; D and trimming were worked out from the DNA. The sample includes approximately 450,000 clones, around nine tenths of them seen just once.

The V call is TRBV27, the J call TRBJ2-2; 13 bases align to TRBD2. The TCR originated in a woman under 30 with acute COVID-19. The material sequenced was PBMCs or T cells enriched from blood (not recorded which). The CDR3 protein is CASSLSGTSGVSFGTGELFF. CDR3 nucleotide sequence: TGTGCCAGCAGTTTATCGGGGACTAGCGGGGTCTCCTTCGGGACCGGGGAGCTGTTTTTT.